These T cell receptor beta chains were read from a single sample in a study of cytomegalovirus exposure and HLA in healthy donors. This table comes from immunoSEQ multiplex PCR, and its TCRdb copy is limited to in-frame clones, with some not included. The sample gives about 150,000 clones, around four fifths of which show up once; nearly 3.5% is in the top ten. Sequencing was done on a sample of PBMCs. The origin of the receptors is a male donor in good health and CMV-seronegative. CDR3s include the opening cysteine and the closing phenylalanine or tryptophan. D genes are given only for firm matches. For some rows the clone size is stated as once, few or many, or as a class when expanded; others skip it.

V gene	CDR3 length	clone size	J gene	D gene	CDR3 DNA	CDR3 protein
TRBV11-2	13	NA	TRBJ2-3	NA	TGTGCCAGCAGCTTCAAAGGGGCAGATACGCAGTATTTT	CASSFKGADTQYF
TRBV6-1	20	NA	TRBJ1-2	TRBD1	TGTGCCAGCAGTGAATTATTAAGTTTAGGGACAGGGAGTTTGGGCTATGGCTACACCTTC	CASSELLSLGTGSLGYGYTF
TRBV27	16	NA	TRBJ1-2	NA	TGTGCCAGCAGTTTACATGTTGGCGGGACCTACTATGGCTACACCTTC	CASSLHVGGTYYGYTF
TRBV7-9	14	NA	TRBJ1-1	TRBD1	TGTGCCAGCAGCTTGGGACAGGGGGCCCCTGAAGCTTTCTTT	CASSLGQGAPEAFF
TRBV7-9	14	NA	TRBJ2-3	NA	TGTGCCAGCAGCTCTACTGCCGATGCAGATACGCAGTATTTT	CASSSTADADTQYF
TRBV5-1	17	NA	TRBJ2-5	TRBD2	TGCGCCAGCAGCTTGGCCCAGGGAGCGGGGGCTGGGGAGACCCAGTACTTC	CASSLAQGAGAGETQYF
TRBV6-5	16	few	TRBJ2-3	NA	TGTGCCAGCAGTTACTCTACGGCAGGGAAGTTAAATACGCAGTATTTT	CASSYSTAGKLNTQYF
TRBV7-2	14	NA	TRBJ2-3	NA	TGTGCCAGCAGCCCTCCACTAGGCACAGATACGCAGTATTTT	CASSPPLGTDTQYF
TRBV6-1	14	NA	TRBJ2-1	NA	TGTGCCAGCAGTGAAGTGCACAGAGTAACAGAGCAGTTCTTC	CASSEVHRVTEQFF
TRBV7-8	16	NA	TRBJ2-5	NA	TGTGCCAGCAGCTTAGATCCCAGGGCCTACCAAGAGACCCAGTACTTC	CASSLDPRAYQETQYF
TRBV11-3	15	once	TRBJ1-1	TRBD1	TGTGCCAGCAGCTCTCCCAGGGGGGAAGAGACTGAAGCTTTCTTT	CASSSPRGEETEAFF
TRBV6-5	16	NA	TRBJ1-3	NA	TGTGCCAGCAGTTACTCTCGGGGAAGGACTGGAAACACCATATATTTT	CASSYSRGRTGNTIYF
TRBV7-9	14	once	TRBJ2-1	NA	TGTGCCAGCAGGCCGGGACTTGCCTACAATGAGCAGTTCTTC	CASRPGLAYNEQFF